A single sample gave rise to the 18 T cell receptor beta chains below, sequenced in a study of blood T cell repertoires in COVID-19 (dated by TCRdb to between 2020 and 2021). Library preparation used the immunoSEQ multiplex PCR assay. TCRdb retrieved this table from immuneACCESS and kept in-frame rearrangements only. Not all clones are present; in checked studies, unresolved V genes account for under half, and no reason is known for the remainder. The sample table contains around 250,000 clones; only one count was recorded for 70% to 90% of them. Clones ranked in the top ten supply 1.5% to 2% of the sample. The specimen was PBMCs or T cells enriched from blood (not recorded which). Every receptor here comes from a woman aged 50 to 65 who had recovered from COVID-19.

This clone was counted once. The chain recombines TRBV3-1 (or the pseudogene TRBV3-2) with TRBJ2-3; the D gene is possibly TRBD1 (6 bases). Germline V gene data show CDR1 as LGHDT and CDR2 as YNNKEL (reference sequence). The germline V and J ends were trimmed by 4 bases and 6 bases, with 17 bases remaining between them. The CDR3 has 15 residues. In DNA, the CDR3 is TGTGCCAGCAGCCCAACCTGGGACAACCCGGATACGCAGTATTTT. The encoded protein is CASSPTWDNPDTQYF.

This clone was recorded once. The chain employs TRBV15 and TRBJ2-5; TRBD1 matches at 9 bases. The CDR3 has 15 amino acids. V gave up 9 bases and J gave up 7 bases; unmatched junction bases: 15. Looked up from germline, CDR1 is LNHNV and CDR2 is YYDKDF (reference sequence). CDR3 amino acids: CATQPDRGRGGTQYF. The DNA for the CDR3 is TGTGCCACTCAGCCGGACAGGGGCCGTGGGGGGACCCAGTACTTC.

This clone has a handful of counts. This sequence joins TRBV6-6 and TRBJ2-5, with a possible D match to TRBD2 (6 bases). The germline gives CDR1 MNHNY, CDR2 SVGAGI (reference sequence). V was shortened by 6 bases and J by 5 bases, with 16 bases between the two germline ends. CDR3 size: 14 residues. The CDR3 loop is CASRRDVNGETQYF. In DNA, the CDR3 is TGTGCCAGCAGGCGGGACGTTAACGGGGAGACCCAGTACTTC.

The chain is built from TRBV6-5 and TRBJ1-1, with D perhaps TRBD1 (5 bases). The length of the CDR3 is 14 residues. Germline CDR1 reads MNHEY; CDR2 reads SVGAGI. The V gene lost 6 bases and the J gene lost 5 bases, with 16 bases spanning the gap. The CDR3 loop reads CASRGYLGGTEAFF. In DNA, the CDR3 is TGTGCCAGCAGGGGATACCTTGGGGGGACTGAAGCTTTCTTT.

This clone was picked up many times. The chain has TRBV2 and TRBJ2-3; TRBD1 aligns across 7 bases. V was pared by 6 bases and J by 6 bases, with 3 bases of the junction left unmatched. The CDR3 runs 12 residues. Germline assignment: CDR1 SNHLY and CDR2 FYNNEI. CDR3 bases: TGTGCCAGCAGACAGGACAGGGATACGCAGTATTTT. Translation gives CASRQDRDTQYF.

The CDR3, as DNA: TGTGCCAGCAAGTCCGGGACAGGCCGCACTGAAGCTTTCTTT. Its protein product is CASKSGTGRTEAFF. The chain joins TRBV2 to TRBJ1-1; 8 nucleotides align to TRBD1. With 7 bases clipped from V and 4 bases from J, the junction kept 8 bases outside the gene matches. Germline assignment: CDR1 SNHLY and CDR2 FYNNEI. The length of the CDR3 is 14 residues.

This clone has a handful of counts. CDR3 sequence (DNA): TGTGCCAGCAGGGGGGGACAGTCCCGGAACACCGGGGAGCTGTTTTTT. This sequence encodes CASRGGQSRNTGELFF. This chain connects TRBV2 to TRBJ2-2, with a possible D match to TRBD1 (7 bases). The CDR3 runs 16 residues. Germline CDR1 SNHLY, CDR2 FYNNEI. Trimming stripped 6 bases from V and 1 base from J, with 15 bases between.

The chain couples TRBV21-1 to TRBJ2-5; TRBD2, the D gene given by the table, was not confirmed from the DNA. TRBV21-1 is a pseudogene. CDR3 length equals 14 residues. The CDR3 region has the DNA TGTGCCAGCAGCAACGGGGACTTCCAAGAGACCCAGTACTTC. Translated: CASSNGDFQETQYF.

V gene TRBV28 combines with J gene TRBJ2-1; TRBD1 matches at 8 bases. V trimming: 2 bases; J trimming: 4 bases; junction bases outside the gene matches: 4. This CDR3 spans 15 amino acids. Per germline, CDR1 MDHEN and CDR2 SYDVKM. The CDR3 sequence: CASSLGQGEYNEQFF. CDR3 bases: TGTGCCAGCAGTTTAGGACAGGGCGAGTACAATGAGCAGTTCTTC. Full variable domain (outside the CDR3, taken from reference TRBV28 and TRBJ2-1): DVKVTQSSRYLVKRTGEKVFLECVQDMDHENMFWYRQDPGLGLRLIYFSYDVKMKEKGDIPEGYSVSREKKERFSLILESASTNQTSMYLCASSLGQGEYNEQFFGPGTRLTVL.

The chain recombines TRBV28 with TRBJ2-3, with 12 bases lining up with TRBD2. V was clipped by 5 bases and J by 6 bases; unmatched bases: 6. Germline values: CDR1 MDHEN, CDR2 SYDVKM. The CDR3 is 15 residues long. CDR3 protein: CASSTLLAGGDTQYF. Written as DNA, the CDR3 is TGTGCCAGCAGTACCTTACTAGCGGGAGGTGATACGCAGTATTTT. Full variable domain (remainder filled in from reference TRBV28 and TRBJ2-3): DVKVTQSSRYLVKRTGEKVFLECVQDMDHENMFWYRQDPGLGLRLIYFSYDVKMKEKGDIPEGYSVSREKKERFSLILESASTNQTSMYLCASSTLLAGGDTQYFGPGTRLTVL.

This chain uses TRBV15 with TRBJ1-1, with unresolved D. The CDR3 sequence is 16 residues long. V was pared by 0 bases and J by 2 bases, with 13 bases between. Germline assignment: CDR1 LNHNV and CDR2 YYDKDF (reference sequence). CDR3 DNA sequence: TGTGCCACCAGCAGAGATGTAAAACTACCTAACACTGAAGCTTTCTTT. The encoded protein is CATSRDVKLPNTEAFF.

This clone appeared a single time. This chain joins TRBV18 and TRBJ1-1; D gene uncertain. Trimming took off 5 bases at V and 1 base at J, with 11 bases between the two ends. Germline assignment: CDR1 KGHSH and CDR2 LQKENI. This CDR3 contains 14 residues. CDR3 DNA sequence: TGTGCCAGCTCAACCCAGGATAGGAACACTGAAGCTTTCTTT. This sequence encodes CASSTQDRNTEAFF.

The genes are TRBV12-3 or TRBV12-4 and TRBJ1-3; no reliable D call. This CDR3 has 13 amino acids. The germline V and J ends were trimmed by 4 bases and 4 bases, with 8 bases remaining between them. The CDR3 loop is CASSSRLGNTIYF. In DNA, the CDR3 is TGTGCCAGCAGTTCGCGGCTCGGAAACACCATATATTTT.

The CDR3 here is CASSLQGGGEKLFF. The CDR3 coding sequence is TGTGCCAGCAGTCTTCAGGGGGGCGGGGAAAAACTGTTTTTT. This chain connects TRBV27 to TRBJ1-4; 7 positions match TRBD1. With 5 bases clipped from V and 8 bases from J, the junction kept 8 bases outside the gene matches. Germline loops: CDR1 MNHEY, CDR2 SMNVEV (reference sequence). This CDR3 is built from 14 residues.

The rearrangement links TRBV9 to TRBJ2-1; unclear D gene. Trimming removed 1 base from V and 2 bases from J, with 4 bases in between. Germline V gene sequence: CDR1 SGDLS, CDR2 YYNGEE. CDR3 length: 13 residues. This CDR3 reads CASSVSPYNEQFF. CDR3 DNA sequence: TGTGCCAGCAGCGTAAGCCCCTACAATGAGCAGTTCTTC.

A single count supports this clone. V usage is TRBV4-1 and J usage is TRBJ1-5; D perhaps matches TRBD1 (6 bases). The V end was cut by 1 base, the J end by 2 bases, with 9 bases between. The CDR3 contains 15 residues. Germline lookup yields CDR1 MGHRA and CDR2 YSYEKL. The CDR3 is CASSQASGGNQPQHF. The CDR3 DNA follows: TGCGCCAGCAGCCAAGCTTCAGGGGGCAATCAGCCCCAGCATTTT.

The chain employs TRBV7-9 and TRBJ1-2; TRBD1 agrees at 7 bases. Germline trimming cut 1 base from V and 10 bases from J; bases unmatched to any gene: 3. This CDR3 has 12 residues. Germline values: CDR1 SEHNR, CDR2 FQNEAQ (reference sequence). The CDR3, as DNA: TGTGCCAGCAGCTTAGTCGGGACAGACTACACCTTC. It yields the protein CASSLVGTDYTF.

CDR3 amino acids: CASSVAVYTDTQYF. CDR3 sequence (DNA): TGTGCCAGCAGCGTAGCGGTGTACACAGATACGCAGTATTTT. The chain uses TRBV9 and TRBJ2-3, with D uncertain. The germline gives CDR1 SGDLS, CDR2 YYNGEE. CDR3 length: 14 amino acids. Between the trimmed V and J ends, which lost 0 bases and 2 bases, there was a span of 7 bases.